In this sample, the clone carrying this TCR beta chain turned up many times. Its antigen remains unidentified. The data were taken from a study of human T cells and chemical hapten exposure. Unique molecular identifiers were affixed to discrete cDNA molecules within the library. TCRdb independently ran MiXCR on the RACE reads; one entry per CDR3 protein. The sample gives roughly 38,000 distinct CDR3 sequences, approximately 12% of which show up once; around 1.9% is in the top ten. Notes on the study in general: No shift was seen in TCRs above 1 in 1000 frequency with DPC sensitization. Relative to control repertoires, expanded TCRs gave rise to significantly more large CDR3 similarity clusters.

CDR3 length: 16 amino acids. V lost 5 bases and J 2 bases, leaving 18 bases between the germline ends. The germline gives CDR1 SQVTM, CDR2 ANQGSEA. Time point of the sample: pre-sensitization, week 0. Described treatment: therapeutic diphenylcyclopropenone sensitization with weekly scalp DPC. Unfractionated whole blood yielded total RNA. Blood was drawn before each patch test was applied. The sequence derives from a woman in her forties with alopecia areata. Some clones in this sample may be carry-over from other donors' samples. V is TRBV29-1 and J is TRBJ2-2; D tentatively reads TRBD1 or TRBD2 (7 bases each). The source was whole blood, collected in connection with sensitization to the hapten diphenylcyclopropenone (DPC). The CDR3 reads CSVQRGLAVNTGELFF. In DNA, the CDR3 is TGCAGCGTTCAAAGGGGGCTAGCGGTAAACACCGGGGAGCTGTTTTTT.